The T cell receptor (beta chain) described here comes from a study of T cells in localized non-small cell lung cancer. General study points: In adjacent lung, a median roughly 58 of the top 100 tumor clones were found. Because researchers sequenced only one region of the tumor, heterogeneity is still possible.

Per the germline V gene, CDR1 is MGHDK and CDR2 is SYGVNS. V shed 1 base and J 8 bases; nucleotides not matched to a gene: 13. This CDR3 comprises 17 residues. The assay was immunoSEQ multiplex PCR, and TCRdb's table has in-frame clones only and misses some. The sample has around 48,000 clones, 60% to 80% seen once. As concerns this clone: What it binds is not known.

This specimen was peripheral blood, taken before any cancer treatment. The clonotype originates from a man aged 40 to 70 with stage I squamous cell lung carcinoma. V usage is TRBV25-1 and J usage is TRBJ1-2, with 10 bases identical to TRBD1. CDR3 nucleotide sequence: TGTGCCAGCAGTGAATCAGGTTCTCGACAGGGGGCGCGAGGCTACACCTTC. This codes for CASSESGSRQGARGYTF.